The 31 T cell receptor beta chains reported below all come from one sample, sequenced in a study of OX40 agonist ivuxolimab in advanced cancers. The assay was immunoSEQ multiplex PCR, and TCRdb's table has in-frame clones only and misses some. The sample has more than 60,000 clones, 85% to 90% seen once. The specimen was CD4+ or CD8+ T cells sorted from blood, collected in a trial of the OX40 agonist ivuxolimab. All receptors come from an adult with an advanced solid tumor such as melanoma, head and neck, liver or kidney cancer.

The V gene is TRBV5-4, the J gene TRBJ2-7; 9 nucleotides agree with TRBD2. The CDR3 totals 14 residues. From germline, CDR1 is SGHNT and CDR2 YYREEE (reference sequence). V was clipped by 5 bases and J by 3 bases; unmatched bases: 6. CDR3 sequence (DNA): TGTGCCAGCAGTATAGCGGGGGTGATCTACGAGCAGTACTTC. Its protein is CASSIAGVIYEQYF.

The V and J genes are TRBV2 and TRBJ2-3; tentative D call: TRBD2 (5 bases). V dropped 8 bases and J dropped 3 bases, with 18 bases sitting between them. Germline V lookup: CDR1 SNHLY, CDR2 FYNNEI. The CDR3 has 15 amino acids. The CDR3 is CASGGLGSLTDTQYF. In DNA form, the CDR3 reads TGTGCCAGCGGAGGCCTTGGAAGCCTAACAGATACGCAGTATTTT.

This chain joins TRBV10-3 and TRBJ2-2; D is unclear. The CDR3 has 14 residues. Germline V CDR1 and CDR2: ENHRY, SYGVKD. Trimming took 0 bases from V and 3 from J, leaving 5 bases between them. CDR3 region: CAISESGDTGELFF. Here the CDR3 DNA reads TGTGCCATCAGTGAGTCTGGGGACACCGGGGAGCTGTTTTTT.

The chain uses TRBV30 and TRBJ2-5; the D gene could be TRBD1 or TRBD2 (5 bases each). Germline V CDR1 and CDR2: GTSNPN, SVGIG (reference sequence). The CDR3 is 14 amino acids. V was cut by 2 bases and J by 2 bases, with 12 bases left in between. The CDR3 loop is CAWSTYEGQETQYF. CDR3 DNA sequence: TGTGCCTGGAGTACATATGAGGGGCAAGAGACCCAGTACTTC.

The chain has TRBV10-3 and TRBJ1-3; TRBD1 is a possible D gene (6 bases). The V gene's germline CDR1 is ENHRY and CDR2 SYGVKD. Trimming pared 4 bases from V and 0 bases from J, leaving 13 bases between. This CDR3 region has 16 residues. CDR3 protein: CAISGSTGSSGNTIYF. CDR3 DNA sequence: TGTGCCATCAGTGGGTCGACAGGATCCTCTGGAAACACCATATATTTT.

This chain links TRBV6-4 with TRBJ2-7; the match to TRBD2 covers 8 bases. Germline CDR1 reads MRHNA; CDR2 reads SNTAGT. J was trimmed by 2 bases and V by 4 bases; bases with no gene match: 7. The CDR3 totals 15 residues. The CDR3 DNA reads as TGTGCCAGCAGTGCATCCCCGGGGGGGGCCTACGAGCAGTACTTC. This codes for CASSASPGGAYEQYF.

This clone occurred once. The V gene is TRBV5-1, the J gene TRBJ2-3; 7 nucleotides line up with TRBD2. Germline-derived CDR1 and CDR2 are SGHRS and YFSETQ. The CDR3 has 14 residues. Trimming removed 4 bases from V and 5 bases from J; junction bases left unmatched: 7. CDR3 amino acids: CASSKERGGDTQYF. In DNA form, the CDR3 reads TGCGCCAGCAGCAAAGAGCGGGGTGGAGATACGCAGTATTTT.

This clone was seen a single time. The J gene is TRBJ1-5, the V gene TRBV6-5; perhaps TRBD1 as D (6 bases). Germline V gene sequence: CDR1 MNHEY, CDR2 SVGAGI. This CDR3 is 15 amino acids long. The V end lost 6 bases, the J end lost 1 base, and 13 bases lay between the germline ends. The CDR3 loop reads CASRKGTTSNQPQHF. The CDR3 nucleotides are TGTGCCAGCAGGAAGGGGACAACAAGCAATCAGCCCCAGCATTTT.

The rearrangement joins TRBV7-6 to TRBJ2-2, with a tentative D call TRBD1 (6 bases). The germline V and J ends were trimmed by 7 bases and 1 base, with 10 bases remaining between them. Germline CDR1 reads SGHVS; CDR2 reads FNYEAQ. The CDR3 has 14 residues. In DNA form, the CDR3 reads TGTGCCAGCACAGGACAGTTGAACACCGGGGAGCTGTTTTTT. It is translated as CASTGQLNTGELFF.

This clone appeared a few times. CDR3 protein: CASSPGGAADYGYTF. DNA for the CDR3: TGCGCCAGCAGCCCGGGAGGGGCGGCGGACTATGGCTACACCTTC. This chain links TRBV5-1 with TRBJ1-2, with TRBD1 as a possible D gene (5 bases). V shed 4 bases and J shed 3 bases, with 16 bases lying between them. There are 15 residues in the CDR3. Per germline, CDR1 SGHRS and CDR2 YFSETQ.

The chain is built from TRBV19 and TRBJ1-1, with D perhaps matching TRBD1 (6 bases). The CDR3 contains 16 residues. Trimming took 6 bases from V and 1 from J, leaving 18 bases between them. The V gene's germline CDR1 is LNHDA and CDR2 SQIVND (reference sequence). CDR3 amino acids: CASREWKAGENTEAFF. The CDR3 DNA reads TGTGCCAGTAGAGAGTGGAAGGCAGGGGAGAACACTGAAGCTTTCTTT.

The gene calls are TRBV29-1 and TRBJ2-3, with 9 bases fitting TRBD2. This CDR3 comprises 16 residues. Unmatched junction bases numbered 13, after V lost 3 bases and J lost 6 bases. Per germline, CDR1 SQVTM and CDR2 ANQGSEA. The CDR3 sequence is CSVDGGGATHGDTQYF. In DNA form, the CDR3 reads TGCAGCGTTGATGGCGGGGGGGCAACACATGGTGATACGCAGTATTTT.

The J gene is TRBJ2-5, the V gene TRBV5-4; TRBD2 aligns across 9 bases. This CDR3 is 14 amino acids long. With V trimmed by 2 bases and J by 6 bases, 5 bases remained unmatched. Germline V CDR1 and CDR2: SGHNT, YYREEE (reference sequence). The CDR3 coding sequence is TGTGCCAGCAGCTTCTCTAGCGGGACAAAGACCCAGTACTTC. This translates into CASSFSSGTKTQYF.

The rearrangement uses TRBV19 and TRBJ2-3, with 13 bases that match TRBD2. The CDR3 totals 17 residues. V shed 3 bases and J 3 bases; nucleotides not matched to a gene: 6. Germline V CDR1 and CDR2: LNHDA, SQIVND (reference sequence). The CDR3 DNA sequence: TGTGCCAGTAGTATTGGCGGACTAGCGGGGGTAACAGATACGCAGTATTTT. It translates to CASSIGGLAGVTDTQYF. Combining the CDR3 with reference TRBV19 and TRBJ2-3 gives the whole variable domain DGGITQSPKYLFRKEGQNVTLSCEQNLNHDAMYWYRQDPGQGLRLIYYSQIVNDFQKGDIAEGYSVSREKKESFPLTVTSAQKNPTAFYLCASSIGGLAGVTDTQYFGPGTRLTVL.

The genes are TRBV7-3 and TRBJ1-6; TRBD1 matches at 8 bases. Germline V gene lookup returns CDR1 SGHTA and CDR2 FQGTGA. Losses at the gene ends were 5 bases for V and 7 bases for J; bases not matched to a gene: 7. This CDR3 contains 15 residues. CDR3 residues: CASSAGTGPNSPLHF. CDR3 DNA sequence: TGTGCCAGCAGCGCCGGGACAGGCCCAAATTCACCCCTCCACTTT.

The chain has TRBV7-2 and TRBJ1-5; D gene unclear. The V gene lost 3 bases and the J gene lost 0 bases, with 9 bases spanning the gap. Germline V gene data show CDR1 as SGHTA and CDR2 as FQGNSA. The CDR3 is made up of 15 amino acids. The CDR3, as DNA: TGTGCCAGCAGCTTTGCAGTGAATAGCAATCAGCCCCAGCATTTT. Its protein product is CASSFAVNSNQPQHF.

The CDR3 here is CASSVAFEGIDTEAFF. CDR3 nucleotides: TGTGCCAGCAGCGTAGCTTTCGAGGGTATCGACACTGAAGCTTTCTTT. V gene TRBV9 combines with J gene TRBJ1-1, with unresolved D. This CDR3 spans 16 amino acids. Germline V gives CDR1 SGDLS, CDR2 YYNGEE. Between the trimmed V and J ends, which lost 0 bases and 3 bases, there was a span of 15 bases.

By share, this clone counts as medium-sized. The V and J genes are TRBV20-1 and TRBJ2-5, with unresolved D. CDR1 is DFQATT, CDR2 SNEGSKA, per germline (reference sequence). The CDR3 is 11 amino acids. Trimming cost V 8 bases and J 7 bases, with 14 bases left between them. This CDR3 is CSTEVSRTQYF. CDR3 bases: TGCAGTACCGAGGTTTCTCGGACCCAGTACTTC.

The CDR3 DNA reads TGCGCCAGCAGGGGTGTAGGGGAGAATAACTATGGCTACACCTTC. Its protein product is CASRGVGENNYGYTF. V and J are TRBV5-1 and TRBJ1-2; D may be TRBD1 (5 bases). Trimming stripped 5 bases from V and 1 base from J, with 15 bases between. This CDR3 comprises 15 residues. CDR1 SGHRS and CDR2 YFSETQ come from the germline V gene.

This clone was counted only a few times. This chain connects TRBV5-1 to TRBJ2-5, with no clear D. CDR3 size: 15 residues. The V end was cut by 2 bases, the J end by 0 bases, with 11 bases between. CDR1 is SGHRS and CDR2 is YFSETQ in the germline V gene. The CDR3 sequence is CASSFLQVDQETQYF. The CDR3 region has the DNA TGCGCCAGCAGCTTCCTTCAGGTGGACCAAGAGACCCAGTACTTC.

CDR3 loop: CASSELHRGGYTF. The CDR3 nucleotides are TGTGCCAGCAGTGAACTCCACCGCGGGGGCTACACCTTC. The V gene is TRBV2, the J gene TRBJ1-2; D gene uncertain. V gave up 2 bases and J gave up 8 bases, with 12 bases separating them. Germline CDR1 is SNHLY and CDR2 is FYNNEI. This CDR3 is 13 amino acids long.

This clone was counted between two and nine times. This sequence joins TRBV4-1 and TRBJ1-1; D is unclear. This CDR3 has 15 amino acids. Germline V gene lookup returns CDR1 MGHRA and CDR2 YSYEKL. V was pared by 1 base and J by 0 bases, with 9 bases between. In DNA, the CDR3 is TGCGCCAGCAGCCAAGCGGGATCGCTGAACACTGAAGCTTTCTTT. It is translated as CASSQAGSLNTEAFF.

The chain recombines TRBV7-9 with TRBJ2-5, with 7 bases fitting TRBD2. Germline V gene lookup returns CDR1 SEHNR and CDR2 FQNEAQ (reference sequence). V lost 11 bases to trimming and J lost 9 bases; unmatched junction nucleotides: 9. CDR3 length: 11 amino acids. CDR3 region: CAGEGLSAQYF. CDR3 nucleotides: TGTGCCGGTGAGGGACTATCGGCCCAGTACTTC.

The chain uses TRBV27 and TRBJ2-7; 8 bases fit TRBD1. Germline CDR1 MNHEY, CDR2 SMNVEV (reference sequence). The CDR3 is made up of 13 amino acids. The V segment lost 6 bases and the J segment 2 bases; nucleotides outside the gene matches: 3. CDR3 residues: CASSPGQAYEQYF. CDR3 DNA sequence: TGTGCCAGCAGCCCGGGACAGGCCTACGAGCAGTACTTC.

The chain recombines TRBV7-9 with TRBJ2-2; tentative D call: TRBD1 (6 bases). Per germline, CDR1 SEHNR and CDR2 FQNEAQ (reference sequence). This CDR3 is 14 amino acids long. V lost 5 bases and J lost 2, with 9 bases in between. Written as DNA, the CDR3 is TGTGCCAGCAGCGTGGACAGTAACACCGGGGAGCTGTTTTTT. This translates into CASSVDSNTGELFF. Full variable domain (missing parts from reference TRBV7-9 and TRBJ2-2): DTGVSQNPRHKITKRGQNVTFRCDPISEHNRLYWYRQTLGQGPEFLTYFQNEAQLEKSRLLSDRFSAERPKGSFSTLEIQRTEQGDSAMYLCASSVDSNTGELFFGEGSRLTVL.

The CDR3 sequence is CASRGTNTGELFF. The DNA for the CDR3 is TGTGCCAGCAGAGGGACAAACACCGGGGAGCTGTTTTTT. This rearrangement joins TRBV6-6 to TRBJ2-2, with a tentative D call TRBD1 (6 bases). CDR1 is MNHNY, CDR2 SVGAGI, per germline (reference sequence). There are 13 residues in the CDR3. The germline V and J ends were trimmed by 6 bases and 2 bases, with 7 bases remaining between them.

The chain is built from TRBV5-5 and TRBJ2-5; D could derive from TRBD1 or TRBD2 (5 bases each). The CDR3 runs 14 residues. The V end was cut by 0 bases, the J end by 4 bases, with 10 bases between. Germline CDR1 is SGHKS and CDR2 is YYEKEE (reference sequence). For the CDR3, the DNA is TGTGCCAGCAGCTTGGGTTTAGGGACAGAGACCCAGTACTTC. This translates into CASSLGLGTETQYF.

This clone appeared once. The chain links TRBV29-1 to TRBJ1-1, with no clear D. V lost 5 bases and J 6 bases, leaving 16 bases between the germline ends. Per germline, CDR1 SQVTM and CDR2 ANQGSEA. The CDR3 totals 13 residues. The CDR3 DNA is TGCAGCGTTAAAGGTCAGAGGGTATCTGAAGCTTTCTTT. Translation: CSVKGQRVSEAFF.

The CDR3 nucleotides read TGCGCCAGCAGCCAAGACAGCGAGCAGTACTTC. This encodes CASSQDSEQYF. The V gene is TRBV4-1, the J gene TRBJ2-7; the D is unclear. The length of the CDR3 is 11 residues. The germline V and J ends were trimmed by 0 bases and 6 bases, with 3 bases remaining between them. Germline CDR1 MGHRA, CDR2 YSYEKL.

J is TRBJ1-5 and V is TRBV2, with 8 bases that match TRBD1. The germline V gene has CDR1 SNHLY and CDR2 FYNNEI. This CDR3 has 14 residues. J was trimmed by 7 bases and V by 5 bases; bases with no gene match: 7. The CDR3: CASSYGTGGQPQHF. DNA for the CDR3: TGTGCCAGCAGTTACGGGACAGGCGGGCAGCCCCAGCATTTT.

CDR3 DNA: TGTGCCAGCAGTTTGGGTCAGCCCCAGCATTTT. Residues: CASSLGQPQHF. This sequence joins TRBV28 and TRBJ1-5; D is unresolved. CDR1 MDHEN and CDR2 SYDVKM come from the germline V gene. The CDR3 runs 11 residues. Deletions cut 3 bases from V and 6 bases from J, with 3 bases between. Drawing the rest from reference TRBV28 and TRBJ1-5, the complete variable domain is DVKVTQSSRYLVKRTGEKVFLECVQDMDHENMFWYRQDPGLGLRLIYFSYDVKMKEKGDIPEGYSVSREKKERFSLILESASTNQTSMYLCASSLGQPQHFGDGTRLSIL.